A single sample gave rise to the 2 T cell receptor beta chains below, sequenced in a study of glioma-infiltrating T cells. Using RNA template, CDR3s of TCR alpha and beta were amplified with iRepertoire arm-PCR. MiXCR, run by TCRdb on the multiplex PCR reads, gives a single entry per CDR3 protein. This table has approximately 90,000 distinct CDR3 sequences, about 23% appearing once. The specimen was glioma tissue, nonneoplastic brain tissue, or PBMCs (not recorded which). The receptor source for this set is a human donor with low-grade glioma or glioblastoma, undergoing nonglioma brain surgery, or in good health (not recorded which).

This clonotype has at least ten counts. The rearrangement uses TRBV20-1 and TRBJ2-1; 10 bases match TRBD2. This CDR3 is 16 amino acids long. Germline loops: CDR1 DFQATT, CDR2 SNEGSKA (reference sequence). V lost 4 bases and J lost 7; bases outside the gene matches: 13. This chain's CDR3 is CSAMALAGDLLNEQFF. As DNA, the CDR3 is TGCAGTGCTATGGCGCTAGCGGGAGATTTATTGAATGAGCAGTTCTTC.

This sequence joins TRBV28 and TRBJ1-2, with D possibly matching TRBD1 (5 bases). V was clipped by 2 bases and J by 8 bases, with 9 bases between them. The CDR3 has 12 residues. The V gene's germline CDR1 is MDHEN and CDR2 SYDVKM. CDR3 protein: CASSLQGRGYTF. CDR3 sequence (DNA): TGTGCCAGCAGTTTACAGGGCAGGGGCTACACCTTC.